The 11 T cell receptor beta chains below were found in one sample sequenced in a study of Ad26.COV2.S vaccination and SARS-CoV-2 variants. The protocol was immunoSEQ multiplex PCR, while the TCRdb copy is restricted to in-frame clones and leaves out a portion. The sample includes about 480,000 clones, approximately 88% of them seen just once. The treatment here: some 19 received Ad26.COV2.S at low or high dose, single or two shots; several received placebo; per-sample allocation not given. Day 63 after the first injection of vaccine or placebo was the sampling time. The input for sequencing was peripheral blood, taken in a trial of Ad26.COV2.S vaccine versus placebo. All receptors come from a person between 18 and 65 years old who received the Ad26.COV2.S COVID-19 vaccine or a placebo.

This chain links TRBV10-3 with TRBJ2-7, with D maybe TRBD1 (7 bases). V gave up 4 bases and J gave up 7 bases, with 14 bases separating them. This CDR3 has 13 amino acids. Germline assignment: CDR1 ENHRY and CDR2 SYGVKD. CDR3 residues: CAISAGVQGEQYF. CDR3 sequence (DNA): TGTGCCATCAGTGCGGGAGTACAGGGGGAGCAGTACTTC.

The sample holds many counts of this clone. The V and J genes are TRBV27 and TRBJ1-5; possible D gene TRBD1, 5 bases. Germline CDR1 MNHEY, CDR2 SMNVEV (reference sequence). This CDR3 comprises 14 residues. V lost 1 base to trimming and J lost 4 bases, with 8 bases between them. The CDR3 region is CASSLLGENQPQHF. In DNA form, the CDR3 reads TGTGCCAGCAGTTTATTGGGGGAGAATCAGCCCCAGCATTTT.

This clone has more than one count but fewer than ten. The rearrangement joins TRBV7-9 to TRBJ2-7; no reliable D call. This CDR3 contains 14 residues. V dropped 1 base and J dropped 0 bases, with 7 bases sitting between them. Germline V gives CDR1 SEHNR, CDR2 FQNEAQ (reference sequence). The CDR3 is CASSLVGNSYEQYF. The CDR3 DNA reads TGTGCCAGCAGCTTAGTGGGCAACTCCTACGAGCAGTACTTC.

This clone appeared once. The sample carries other DNA sequences with the same CDR3. The chain uses TRBV28 and TRBJ1-1; 8 bases are a match to TRBD1. The V segment lost 5 bases and the J segment 5 bases; nucleotides outside the gene matches: 7. Germline V gene data show CDR1 as MDHEN and CDR2 as SYDVKM. This CDR3 comprises 14 residues. The CDR3 DNA is TGTGCCAGCAGTCTACAGGGGGGAGGGACTGAAGCTTTCTTT. It yields the protein CASSLQGGGTEAFF.

The chain has TRBV6-1 and TRBJ2-1; 8 nucleotides match TRBD1. Germline values: CDR1 MNHNS, CDR2 SASEGT. Trimming took 2 bases from V and 5 from J; bases not matched to a gene: 8. The CDR3 totals 16 residues. The CDR3 sequence is CASSEPTGAADNEQFF. CDR3 coding DNA: TGTGCCAGCAGTGAACCGACAGGGGCCGCCGACAATGAGCAGTTCTTC.

V and J are TRBV10-3 and TRBJ2-3; D is uncertain. Germline V gives CDR1 ENHRY, CDR2 SYGVKD. V was clipped by 6 bases and J by 0 bases, with 22 bases between them. The CDR3 spans 18 residues. CDR3 sequence: CAISLHASTPASTDTQYF. The CDR3, as DNA: TGTGCCATCAGCTTACATGCCTCAACACCGGCGAGCACAGATACGCAGTATTTT.

The chain joins TRBV4-1 to TRBJ2-1; D unclear. V was clipped by 4 bases and J by 7 bases, with 11 bases between them. CDR1 and CDR2 (germline): MGHRA, YSYEKL. The CDR3 loop spans 13 amino acids. Here the CDR3 reads CASSPTLQNEQFF. In DNA form, the CDR3 reads TGCGCCAGCAGCCCCACCCTTCAAAATGAGCAGTTCTTC.

The genes are TRBV5-1 and TRBJ2-7, with 7 bases aligning to TRBD2. CDR3 length: 14 amino acids. Per the germline V gene, CDR1 is SGHRS and CDR2 is YFSETQ. The trim removed 4 bases at V and 6 bases at J, leaving 10 bases unmatched. CDR3 protein: CASSPTAGELEQYF. The CDR3 nucleotides are TGCGCCAGCAGCCCAACCGCGGGAGAGCTCGAGCAGTACTTC.

The chain uses TRBV5-5 and TRBJ2-7; no firm D call. The CDR3 has 12 residues. Deletions cut 5 bases from V and 7 bases from J, with 13 bases between. Per germline, CDR1 SGHKS and CDR2 YYEKEE (reference sequence). Here the CDR3 reads CASRSDAREQYF. The CDR3 coding sequence is TGTGCCAGCAGGTCGGACGCCCGGGAGCAGTACTTC.

This rearrangement joins TRBV4-3 to TRBJ2-7; 7 bases fit TRBD2. Losses at the gene ends were 0 bases for V and 4 bases for J; bases not matched to a gene: 9. Germline V gene sequence: CDR1 LGHNA, CDR2 YSLEER. CDR3 length: 16 amino acids. The CDR3 coding sequence is TGCGCCAGCAGCCAAGAGCGGGCTAGCGGAGAGTACGAGCAGTACTTC. This encodes CASSQERASGEYEQYF.

This clone occurred once. This sequence joins TRBV27 and TRBJ2-3; no definite D call. The germline gives CDR1 MNHEY, CDR2 SMNVEV (reference sequence). This CDR3 contains 15 residues. The ends were cut back, 7 bases at V and 0 bases at J, with 14 bases in the middle. CDR3 in DNA: TGTGCCAGCATAAGAGTGAAAGGGAGCACAGATACGCAGTATTTT. Translated: CASIRVKGSTDTQYF.